This T cell receptor beta chain is from a study of cytomegalovirus exposure and HLA in healthy donors. Study-level findings and limits: What a later analysis showed was that several of the most significant clusters appeared linked to common viral pathogens. Analysis performed later found about 18,000 TCR beta sequences associated with HLA alleles at 0.05 false discovery rate. A prior analysis recorded that most TCR beta V segments were productive about 90% or about 30% of the time.

PCR used 60 Vbeta primers and 13 Jbeta primers. Sequenced by immunoSEQ multiplex PCR; TCRdb stores in-frame clones only, minus some. The sample holds approximately 59,000 clones, 65% to 70% seen once. This clone was counted a few times. The antigen is not known. The CDR3 covers 12 residues. Per the germline V gene, CDR1 is ENHRY and CDR2 is SYGVKD. Trimming took 10 bases from V and 8 from J, leaving 14 bases between them. The sample consisted of PBMCs. The receptor was derived from a middle-aged man in good health and CMV-seropositive. The chain joins TRBV10-3 to TRBJ1-4; tentative D call: TRBD1 (6 bases). The CDR3: CATQQGSEKLFF. The CDR3 DNA reads TGTGCCACCCAACAGGGTAGCGAAAAACTGTTTTTT.